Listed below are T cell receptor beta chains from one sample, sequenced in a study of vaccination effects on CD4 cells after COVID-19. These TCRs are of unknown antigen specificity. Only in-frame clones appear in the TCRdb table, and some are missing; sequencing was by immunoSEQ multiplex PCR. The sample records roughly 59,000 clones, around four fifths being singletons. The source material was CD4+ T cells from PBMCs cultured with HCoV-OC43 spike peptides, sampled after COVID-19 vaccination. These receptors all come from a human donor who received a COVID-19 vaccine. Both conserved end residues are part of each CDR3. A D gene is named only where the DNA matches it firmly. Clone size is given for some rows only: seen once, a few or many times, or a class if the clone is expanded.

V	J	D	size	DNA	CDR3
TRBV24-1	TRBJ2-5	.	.	TGTGCCACCAGTGAGGGGGGCAAGGGGGGAGAAGAGACCCAGTACTTC	CATSEGGKGGEETQYF
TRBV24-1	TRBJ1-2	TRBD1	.	TGTGCCACCAGTGATGGTCCCGGGACAGGAAACTATGGCTACACCTTC	CATSDGPGTGNYGYTF
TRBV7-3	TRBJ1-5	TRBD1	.	TGTGCCAGCAGCCCGGGACAGGGTCGTCGTATTAGCAATCAGCCCCAGCATTTT	CASSPGQGRRISNQPQHF
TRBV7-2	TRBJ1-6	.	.	TGTGCCAGCAGCTCACAGGGTTTATCACCCCTCCACTTT	CASSSQGLSPLHF
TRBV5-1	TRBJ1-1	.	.	TGCGCCAGCAGCTTGGCCGGGGAATCAGCTGAAGCTTTCTTT	CASSLAGESAEAFF
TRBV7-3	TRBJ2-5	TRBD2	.	TGTGCCAGCAGCCCGGGGGGGCGAGGTGGAGGGGAGACCCAGTACTTC	CASSPGGRGGGETQYF
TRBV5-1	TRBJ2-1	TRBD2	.	TGCGCCAGCAGCTTGGTTCCTAGCGGGGGGGCGAATGAGCAGTTCTTC	CASSLVPSGGANEQFF
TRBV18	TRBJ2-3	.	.	TGTGCCAGCTCACCACCTCTGGGAACCGATACGCAGTATTTT	CASSPPLGTDTQYF
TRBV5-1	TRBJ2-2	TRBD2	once	TGCGCCAGCAGTCCAAGCGGGGCAGGGATCGGGGAGCTGTTTTTT	CASSPSGAGIGELFF
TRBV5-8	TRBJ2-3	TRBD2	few	TGTGCCAGTCCTACTAGCGGGGGCGCAGATACGCAGTATTTT	CASPTSGGADTQYF
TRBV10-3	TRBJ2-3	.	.	TGTGCCATCGCAGGGCAGGGAGATACGCAGTATTTT	CAIAGQGDTQYF
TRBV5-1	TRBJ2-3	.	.	TGCGCCAGCAGCGAGGGGACCGCCCCGGATACGCAGTATTTT	CASSEGTAPDTQYF
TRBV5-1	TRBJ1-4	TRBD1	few	TGCGCCAGCAGCTTGGGCCCACTTCGGGACAGGGCCCCAAAACTGTTTTTT	CASSLGPLRDRAPKLFF
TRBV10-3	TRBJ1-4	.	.	TGTGCCATCAGTGAGTTCGGGGGCCTGAATGAAAAACTGTTTTTT	CAISEFGGLNEKLFF
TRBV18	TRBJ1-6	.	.	TGTGCCAGCTCACCGGAGGGTGCTCCTAATTCACCCCTCCACTTT	CASSPEGAPNSPLHF
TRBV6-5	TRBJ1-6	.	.	TGTGCCAGCAGTTCCCTAGGGGAGGGCTATAATTCACCCCTCCACTTT	CASSSLGEGYNSPLHF
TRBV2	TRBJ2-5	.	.	TGTGCCAGCAGTGAAATGACACAAGAGACCCAGTACTTC	CASSEMTQETQYF
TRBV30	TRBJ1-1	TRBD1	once	TGTGCCTGGGATAATGGTCCAGAGACAGGGAGGGGCACTGAAGCTTTCTTT	CAWDNGPETGRGTEAFF
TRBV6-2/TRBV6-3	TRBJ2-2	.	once	TGTGCCAGCAGTTCAGGACTAGGGGGCATCATCGGGGAGCTGTTTTTT	CASSSGLGGIIGELFF
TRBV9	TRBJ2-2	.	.	TGTGCCAGCAGCGTTGACTTCACCGGGGAGCTGTTTTTT	CASSVDFTGELFF
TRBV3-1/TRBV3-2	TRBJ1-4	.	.	TGTGCCAGCAGCCCGGACAGTTCTTGGGAAAAACTGTTTTTT	CASSPDSSWEKLFF
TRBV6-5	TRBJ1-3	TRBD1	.	TGTGCCACGATGGACAGGGGAGCTGGAAACACCATATATTTT	CATMDRGAGNTIYF
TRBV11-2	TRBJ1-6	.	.	TGTGCCAGCAGCTTAGTGTCTTCACCCCTCCACTTT	CASSLVSSPLHF
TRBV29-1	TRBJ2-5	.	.	TGCAGCGTTGAGGGGTGGGCTCAAGAGACCCAGTACTTC	CSVEGWAQETQYF
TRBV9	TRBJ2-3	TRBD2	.	TGTGCCAGCAGCGTAGATCCGGGGGGGAAAGATACGCAGTATTTT	CASSVDPGGKDTQYF
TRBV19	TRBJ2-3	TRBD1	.	TGTGCCAGTAGTACTCGACAGGGGACGCAGTATTTT	CASSTRQGTQYF
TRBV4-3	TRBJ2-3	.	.	TGCGCCAGCAGCCCCGGGGGAGTAACAGATACGCAGTATTTT	CASSPGGVTDTQYF
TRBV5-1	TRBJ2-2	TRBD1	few	TGCGCCAGCAGCTTGGCAGGGGGCACCGGGGAGCTGTTTTTT	CASSLAGGTGELFF
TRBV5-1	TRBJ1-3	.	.	TGCGCCAGCAGCTTGGGACAGATACTCTCTGGAAACACCATATATTTT	CASSLGQILSGNTIYF
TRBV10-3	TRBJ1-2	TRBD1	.	TGTGCCATCAGTGAGTCGAGACAGGGCGGAGGCTACACCTTC	CAISESRQGGGYTF